This entry concerns a single TCR beta chain. Its antigen is still unknown. These data come from a study of shared clonotypes between healthy human individuals. Study conclusions and caveats: Generally, naive subsets came out with larger estimated richness than memory subsets.

Here immunoSEQ multiplex PCR was the method, and the copy in TCRdb shows in-frame clones only, minus some. This sample has about 1.5 million clones, with under 99% found just once. Those who donated, Caucasian adults without exception, all lived in Nashville, Tennessee. The sample comprised naive CD4+ T cells sorted from blood. As for subset: CD45RA+ positively selected. This receptor was identified in a man under 40 in good health.

The CDR3 nucleotides read TGTGCCAGCAGCCTACGGGCCCCCTACGAGCAGTACTTC. Protein: CASSLRAPYEQYF. The chain has TRBV7-2 and TRBJ2-7; D gene unclear. Germline V gene sequence: CDR1 SGHTA, CDR2 FQGNSA. Deletions cut 5 bases from V and 2 bases from J, with 10 bases between. This CDR3 is built from 13 residues.